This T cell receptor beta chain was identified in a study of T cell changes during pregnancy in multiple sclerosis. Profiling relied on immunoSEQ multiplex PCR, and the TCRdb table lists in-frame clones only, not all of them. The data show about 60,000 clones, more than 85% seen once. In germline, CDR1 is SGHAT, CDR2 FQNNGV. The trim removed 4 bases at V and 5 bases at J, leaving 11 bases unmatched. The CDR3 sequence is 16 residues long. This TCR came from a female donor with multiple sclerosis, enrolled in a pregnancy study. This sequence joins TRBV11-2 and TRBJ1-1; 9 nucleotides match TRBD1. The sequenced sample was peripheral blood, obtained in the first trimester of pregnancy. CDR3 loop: CASSSLQGAGTTEAFF. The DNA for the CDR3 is TGTGCCAGCAGCTCCCTACAGGGGGCCGGTACGACTGAAGCTTTCTTT.